This is a list of T cell receptor beta chains from one sample in a study of response to subunit inactivated influenza vaccine. TCRdb reanalysed the RT-PCR reads using MiXCR and keeps one entry per CDR3 protein. The table lists roughly 630,000 distinct CDR3 sequences, 14% of them singletons. The sample consisted of PBMCs from blood, taken roughly 15 days before vaccination. Receptor source: a man between 45 and 60 years old who received an inactivated influenza vaccine. Both conserved end residues are part of each CDR3. A D gene is named only where the DNA matches it firmly. The size entry is marked missing in some rows and otherwise reads once, few, many or a size class.

v_call,d_call,clone_size,j_call,cdr3_aa,cdr3_nt
TRBV28,TRBD1,-,TRBJ1-1,CASSGTGGNTEAFF,TGTGCCAGCAGTGGGACAGGGGGGAACACTGAAGCTTTCTTT
TRBV29-1,TRBD1,-,TRBJ1-2,CSVLQQGTLYGYTF,TGCAGCGTTCTACAACAGGGGACTCTCTATGGCTACACCTTC
TRBV2,TRBD1,-,TRBJ2-7,CASRARQGVDEQYF,TGTGCCAGCAGGGCCCGACAGGGGGTCGACGAGCAGTACTTC
TRBV27,TRBD2,few,TRBJ2-3,CASRKGTSGRGTDTQYF,TGTGCCAGCAGAAAGGGGACTAGCGGGAGGGGCACAGATACGCAGTATTTT
TRBV7-2,TRBD1,few,TRBJ2-3,CASRRDRVGGTQYF,TGTGCCAGTCGGCGGGACAGGGTGGGAGGGACGCAGTATTTT
TRBV6-1,-,few,TRBJ2-2,CASRWSADPNTGELFF,TGTGCCAGCAGGTGGTCGGCGGACCCGAACACCGGGGAGCTGTTTTTT
TRBV12-3/TRBV12-4,-,few,TRBJ2-5,CASSLAGGIETQYF,TGTGCCAGCAGTTTAGCAGGGGGTATAGAGACCCAGTACTTC
TRBV20-1,TRBD2,many,TRBJ2-2,CSARLQGLAGSGELFF,TGCAGTGCTAGATTGCAGGGACTAGCGGGGTCCGGGGAGCTGTTTTTT
TRBV27,TRBD1,-,TRBJ2-7,CASSIYRGYEQYF,TGTGCCAGCAGTATCTACAGGGGCTACGAGCAGTACTTC
TRBV6-2/TRBV6-3,-,few,TRBJ2-3,CAIVSSSAFTQYF,TGTGCCATCGTTTCCTCTTCGGCGTTCACGCAGTATTTT
TRBV6-1,TRBD1,-,TRBJ2-1,CASSRNRGIYEQFF,TGTGCCAGCAGTCGGAACAGGGGGATCTATGAGCAGTTCTTC
TRBV7-2,-,few,TRBJ1-4,CASSLNTNEKLFF,TGTGCCAGCAGCTTAAATACTAATGAAAAACTGTTTTTT
TRBV25-1,TRBD1,-,TRBJ2-2,CASSGSPGTGVTGELFF,TGTGCCAGCAGTGGTAGCCCGGGGACAGGGGTAACCGGGGAGCTGTTTTTT
TRBV5-1,TRBD1,many,TRBJ2-2,CASSSDRGLTGELFF,TGCGCCAGCAGCAGTGACAGGGGGCTTACCGGGGAGCTGTTTTTT
TRBV4-2,-,many,TRBJ2-2,CASSQDPRVAAVTGELFF,TGTGCCAGCAGCCAAGACCCCCGGGTAGCGGCGGTCACCGGGGAGCTGTTTTTT
TRBV9,-,few,TRBJ2-3,CASSVQQGTDTQYF,TGTGCCAGCAGCGTTCAGCAGGGCACAGATACGCAGTATTTT
TRBV21-1,-,few,TRBJ1-5,CASSPPRGYESNQPQHF,TGTGCCAGCAGCCCCCCGAGGGGGTATGAGAGCAATCAGCCCCAGCATTTT
TRBV7-8,TRBD1,-,TRBJ2-5,CASSLAGQGVVYETQYF,TGTGCCAGCAGCTTAGCGGGCCAGGGGGTGGTGTACGAGACCCAGTACTTC
TRBV6-2/TRBV6-3,-,few,TRBJ1-1,CASSYQWLTEAFF,TGTGCCAGCAGTTACCAATGGTTGACTGAAGCTTTCTTT
TRBV28,-,few,TRBJ2-2,CASSLLATNTGELFF,TGTGCCAGCAGTTTACTAGCCACGAACACCGGGGAGCTGTTTTTT
TRBV6-5,-,-,TRBJ2-7,CASSSLMTGWYEQYF,TGTGCCAGCAGTTCGCTAATGACAGGATGGTACGAGCAGTACTTC
TRBV4-2,TRBD1,few,TRBJ2-1,CASSQDQGDPYNEQFF,TGTGCCAGCAGCCAAGATCAGGGGGACCCCTACAATGAGCAGTTCTTC
TRBV7-2,TRBD1,-,TRBJ2-7,CASSLPHDRGSYEQYF,TGTGCCAGCAGCCTCCCTCATGACAGGGGAAGCTACGAGCAGTACTTC
TRBV11-2,-,-,TRBJ2-5,CASSQDAVWAQYF,TGTGCCAGCAGCCAGGACGCCGTCTGGGCCCAGTACTTC
TRBV20-1,TRBD2,-,TRBJ2-1,CSARGQTSGRVNEQFF,TGCAGTGCTAGAGGTCAGACTAGCGGGAGGGTCAATGAGCAGTTCTTC
TRBV7-2,-,-,TRBJ1-2,CASSPRAGDYGYTF,TGTGCCAGCAGCCCCAGGGCTGGGGACTATGGCTACACCTTC
TRBV7-2,-,many,TRBJ2-4,CASSLDGGRAKNIQYF,TGTGCCAGCAGCTTGGACGGAGGGAGAGCCAAAAACATTCAGTACTTC